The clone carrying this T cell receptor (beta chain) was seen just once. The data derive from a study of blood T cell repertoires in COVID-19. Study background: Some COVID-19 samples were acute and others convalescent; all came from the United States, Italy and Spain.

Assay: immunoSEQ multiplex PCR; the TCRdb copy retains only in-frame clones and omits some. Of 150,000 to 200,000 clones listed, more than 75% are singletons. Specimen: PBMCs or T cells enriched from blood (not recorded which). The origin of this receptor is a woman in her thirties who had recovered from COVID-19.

As DNA, the CDR3 is TGTGCCAGCCTAAACAGGGATTCCTACGAGCAGTACTTC. Translation: CASLNRDSYEQYF. The gene calls are TRBV28 and TRBJ2-7; perhaps TRBD1 as D (6 bases). CDR1 and CDR2 (germline): MDHEN, SYDVKM. V gave up 8 bases and J gave up 1 base, with 12 bases separating them. CDR3 size: 13 residues.